Below are 32 T cell receptor beta chains sequenced from a single sample in a study of vaccination effects on CD4 cells after COVID-19. The assay was immunoSEQ multiplex PCR, and TCRdb's table has in-frame clones only and misses some. This sample carries fewer than 55,000 clones, less than 85% of them seen once, and the ten largest clones take around 7%. Their cognate antigens are unknown. Cultured cells yielded isolated CD4+ T cells after less than 11 days. Each participant received a vaccine that was either BNT162b2 or mRNA-1273, given as two doses. Material: CD4+ T cells from PBMCs cultured without peptide, obtained after COVID-19 vaccination. These receptors were taken from a human donor who received a COVID-19 vaccine.

This clone was detected once. The genes are TRBV4-1 and TRBJ1-1, with D possibly matching TRBD1 (5 bases). V was clipped by 2 bases and J by 10 bases, with 14 bases between them. This CDR3 has 13 amino acids. Germline values: CDR1 MGHRA, CDR2 YSYEKL. The CDR3, as DNA: TGCGCCAGCAGCCAACTCTCCAGGGAAGGAGCTTTCTTT. It translates to CASSQLSREGAFF.

The chain recombines TRBV5-4 with TRBJ2-5; the match to TRBD2 covers 12 bases. The CDR3 totals 17 residues. The germline CDR1 and CDR2 sequences are SGHNT and YYREEE (reference sequence). The J segment lost 5 bases and the V segment lost 4 bases, leaving 12 bases of the junction unmatched. The CDR3 DNA follows: TGTGCCAGCAGCGTTACTAGCGGGGGGAACCTAGGGGAGACCCAGTACTTC. Translation gives CASSVTSGGNLGETQYF.

As DNA, the CDR3 is TGTGCCAGCAGCCAAGAGAGCTTAATGAACACTGAAGCTTTCTTT. Protein: CASSQESLMNTEAFF. The chain carries TRBV3-1 (or the pseudogene TRBV3-2) and TRBJ1-1; D unresolved. Germline values: CDR1 LGHDT, CDR2 YNNKEL (reference sequence). The CDR3 loop spans 15 amino acids. Deletions cut 0 bases from V and 0 bases from J, with 8 bases between.

This clone has a handful of counts. V and J are TRBV7-9 and TRBJ1-3; maybe TRBD1 (5 bases). The CDR3 extends over 15 amino acids. V was cut by 4 bases and J by 7 bases, with 17 bases left in between. Per the germline V gene, CDR1 is SEHNR and CDR2 is FQNEAQ (reference sequence). The CDR3 is CASSSYRDPPNTIYF. DNA of the CDR3: TGTGCCAGCAGCTCGTATAGGGACCCGCCGAACACCATATATTTT.

The chain employs TRBV24-1 and TRBJ1-1, with D possibly matching TRBD1 (5 bases). This CDR3 region has 13 residues. CDR1 and CDR2 (germline): KGHDR, SFDVKD. V gave up 3 bases and J gave up 3 bases, with 7 bases separating them. For the CDR3, the DNA is TGTGCCACCAGTGATCGGGGGGACACTGAAGCTTTCTTT. It is translated as CATSDRGDTEAFF.

The chain joins TRBV12-1 to TRBJ2-4; no check of the table's D call, TRBD2, against the DNA was made. TRBV12-1 is annotated as a pseudogene. The CDR3 sequence is 13 residues long. The CDR3 reads CASSFELTDIQYF. The CDR3 nucleotides read TGTGCCAGCAGCTTTGAGCTAACGGACATTCAGTACTTC.

CDR3 nucleotide sequence: TGCGCCAGCAGCCAGGCGGACGGTTACTATGGCTACACCTTC. It encodes CASSQADGYYGYTF. V is TRBV4-1 and J is TRBJ1-2; no clear D gene. Germline lookup yields CDR1 MGHRA and CDR2 YSYEKL. Trimming took off 3 bases at V and 3 bases at J, with 11 bases between the two ends. The CDR3 loop spans 14 amino acids.

The chain has TRBV18 and TRBJ2-7, with no clear D. Germline CDR1 and CDR2: KGHSH and LQKENI. There are 14 residues in the CDR3. V dropped 0 bases and J dropped 1 base, with 7 bases sitting between them. CDR3 sequence (DNA): TGTGCCAGCTCACCACCAGGGAATTCCTACGAGCAGTACTTC. The encoded protein is CASSPPGNSYEQYF.

This rearrangement joins TRBV6-5 to TRBJ1-2, with D perhaps TRBD1 (6 bases). CDR3 length equals 14 residues. CDR1 MNHEY and CDR2 SVGAGI come from the germline V gene. Trimming removed 5 bases from V and 8 bases from J, with 18 bases in between. CDR3 loop: CASSTRGSQYGYTF. CDR3 DNA sequence: TGTGCCAGCAGTACCAGGGGTTCCCAATACGGCTACACCTTC.

The rearrangement uses TRBV20-1 and TRBJ1-1, with 9 bases identical to TRBD1. The CDR3 spans 13 residues. The V and J ends lost 3 bases and 7 bases, in that order; junction bases with no gene match: 6. Germline CDR1 DFQATT, CDR2 SNEGSKA (reference sequence). CDR3 DNA: TGCAGTGCTAGTACAGGGGGCAGGATTGAAGCTTTCTTT. Residues: CSASTGGRIEAFF.

This chain connects TRBV21-1 to TRBJ2-1; the D call of TRBD2 is as the table states it, not checked on the DNA. TRBV21-1 constitutes a pseudogene. The length of the CDR3 is 15 residues. The CDR3 loop reads CASSKARRRNNEQFF. The CDR3 nucleotides read TGTGCCAGCAGCAAAGCGCGGCGGAGAAACAATGAGCAGTTCTTC.

The genes are TRBV5-1 and TRBJ2-7, with D unclear. Germline V gives CDR1 SGHRS, CDR2 YFSETQ. CDR3 length: 15 amino acids. Deletions cut 4 bases from V and 5 bases from J, with 19 bases between. CDR3 sequence (DNA): TGCGCCAGCAGCAATAGTTATGGGGATTTCGACGAGCAGTACTTC. Translated: CASSNSYGDFDEQYF.

The chain joins TRBV11-2 to TRBJ1-4, with D possibly matching TRBD1 (5 bases). The CDR3 is 15 residues long. With 2 bases removed from V and 4 bases from J, the gap between germline ends came to 11 bases. The germline V gene has CDR1 SGHAT and CDR2 FQNNGV. The CDR3 sequence is CASSLNQGLNEKLFF. DNA of the CDR3: TGTGCCAGCAGCTTAAATCAGGGCCTTAATGAAAAACTGTTTTTT.

This chain connects TRBV5-1 to TRBJ2-7; 7 bases match TRBD2. After removal of 6 bases from V and 4 bases from J, the junction contained 7 bases not matched to a gene. Germline CDR1 is SGHRS and CDR2 is YFSETQ. This CDR3 comprises 13 residues. The DNA for the CDR3 is TGCGCCAGCAACACGGGAGGCTCTTACGAGCAGTACTTC. This codes for CASNTGGSYEQYF.

J is TRBJ1-3 and V is TRBV4-1, with a tentative D call TRBD1 (6 bases). V shed 1 base and J shed 0 bases, with 19 bases lying between them. This CDR3 comprises 19 residues. Germline V gene data show CDR1 as MGHRA and CDR2 as YSYEKL. The CDR3 sequence is CASSQVRRRGPVSGNTIYF. CDR3 DNA: TGCGCCAGCAGCCAAGTTCGGCGCAGGGGACCTGTCTCTGGAAACACCATATATTTT.

The chain carries TRBV30 and TRBJ1-5; tentative D call: TRBD1 (5 bases). The germline gives CDR1 GTSNPN, CDR2 SVGIG (reference sequence). V was cut by 0 bases and J by 9 bases, with 12 bases left in between. This CDR3 spans 13 amino acids. CDR3 sequence (DNA): TGTGCCTGGAGTGTAAGGCAGGGTCGGCCCCAGCATTTT. It yields the protein CAWSVRQGRPQHF.

The chain recombines TRBV6-1 with TRBJ1-5, with no clear D. This CDR3 comprises 15 residues. Trimming removed 2 bases at V and 0 bases at J, with 8 bases between. CDR1 is MNHNS, CDR2 SASEGT, per germline. Here the CDR3 reads CASSEMGNSNQPQHF. The CDR3 coding sequence is TGTGCCAGCAGTGAAATGGGGAATAGCAATCAGCCCCAGCATTTT.

V usage is TRBV19 and J usage is TRBJ1-3; D is uncertain. Germline V gives CDR1 LNHDA, CDR2 SQIVND (reference sequence). The CDR3 consists of 14 residues. V was clipped by 2 bases and J by 0 bases, with 5 bases between them. The CDR3 here is CASSIINSGNTIYF. The DNA of the CDR3 is TGTGCCAGTAGTATAATCAACTCTGGAAACACCATATATTTT. Based on the CDR3 plus reference TRBV19 and TRBJ1-3, the full variable domain is DGGITQSPKYLFRKEGQNVTLSCEQNLNHDAMYWYRQDPGQGLRLIYYSQIVNDFQKGDIAEGYSVSREKKESFPLTVTSAQKNPTAFYLCASSIINSGNTIYFGEGSWLTVV.

This chain links TRBV14 with TRBJ2-3; D may correspond to TRBD1 or TRBD2 (6 bases each). CDR1 and CDR2 (germline): SGHDN, FVKESK. The CDR3 covers 13 residues. The V end was cut by 1 base, the J end by 6 bases, with 8 bases between. CDR3 residues: CASSQAGADTQYF. CDR3 nucleotide sequence: TGTGCCAGCAGCCAAGCGGGGGCCGATACGCAGTATTTT. Complete variable domain (other parts from reference TRBV14 and TRBJ2-3): EAGVTQFPSHSVIEKGQTVTLRCDPISGHDNLYWYRRVMGKEIKFLLHFVKESKQDESGMPNNRFLAERTGGTYSTLKVQPAELEDSGVYFCASSQAGADTQYFGPGTRLTVL.

The sample holds one count of this clone. A much larger clone is a single base away; this may be a read error. The same CDR3 also results from other DNA sequences found in this sample. The rearrangement uses TRBV18 and TRBJ1-1; D not certain. This CDR3 is 14 amino acids long. Germline lookup yields CDR1 KGHSH and CDR2 LQKENI. Trimming stripped 3 bases from V and 0 bases from J, with 8 bases between. CDR3 in amino acids: CASSPQVMNTEAFF. The CDR3 bases are TGTGCCAGCTCACCTCAGGTTATGAACACTGAAGCTTTCTTT.

The CDR3 region has the DNA TGTGCCAGTAGACAGGGACTAGCGGCACAAGAGACCCAGTACTTC. Amino acid sequence: CASRQGLAAQETQYF. The chain recombines TRBV19 with TRBJ2-5, with 11 bases fitting TRBD2. With V trimmed by 6 bases and J by 2 bases, 5 bases remained unmatched. There are 15 residues in the CDR3. Per the germline V gene, CDR1 is LNHDA and CDR2 is SQIVND (reference sequence).

The chain combines TRBV19 with TRBJ2-7; possible D gene TRBD2, 7 bases. CDR1 is LNHDA and CDR2 is SQIVND in the germline V gene (reference sequence). Between the trimmed V and J ends, which lost 5 bases and 3 bases, there was a span of 20 bases. The CDR3 length is 16 residues. CDR3 sequence reads: CASSAVGEGGNYEQYF. The CDR3 nucleotides are TGTGCCAGTAGTGCCGTGGGGGAGGGGGGTAACTACGAGCAGTACTTC.

The V and J genes are TRBV5-1 and TRBJ2-1, with 9 bases that match TRBD2. The ends lost 5 bases at V and 7 bases at J; junction bases unmatched: 10. CDR1 is SGHRS and CDR2 is YFSETQ in the germline V gene. CDR3 size: 15 residues. As DNA, the CDR3 is TGCGCCAGCAGGTTTTTGAGCGGGGGGCCTAATGAGCAGTTCTTC. Translated, it gives CASRFLSGGPNEQFF. Filled out from reference TRBV5-1 and TRBJ2-1, the complete variable domain reads KAGVTQTPRYLIKTRGQQVTLSCSPISGHRSVSWYQQTPGQGLQFLFEYFSETQRNKGNFPGRFSGRQFSNSRSEMNVSTLELGDSALYLCASRFLSGGPNEQFFGPGTRLTVL.

The rearrangement links TRBV5-1 to TRBJ2-5; 13 nucleotides match TRBD2. V was clipped by 3 bases and J by 4 bases; unmatched bases: 6. This CDR3 comprises 16 residues. Germline loops: CDR1 SGHRS, CDR2 YFSETQ. CDR3 in amino acids: CASSSGTSGARETQYF. CDR3 coding DNA: TGCGCCAGCAGCTCCGGGACTAGCGGGGCCCGAGAGACCCAGTACTTC.

This chain links TRBV6-6 with TRBJ1-2; D gene unclear. Between the trimmed V and J ends, which lost 2 bases and 6 bases, there was a span of 16 bases. This CDR3 has 15 amino acids. Germline CDR1 MNHNY, CDR2 SVGAGI (reference sequence). The DNA for the CDR3 is TGTGCCAGCAGTTACGGTCAGGTGGCACATAATGGCTACACCTTC. Translation: CASSYGQVAHNGYTF.

This clone came up a few times. This chain links TRBV5-1 with TRBJ2-3; tentative D call: TRBD1 (6 bases). Trimming pared 7 bases from V and 0 bases from J, leaving 18 bases between. The germline CDR1 and CDR2 sequences are SGHRS and YFSETQ. This CDR3 is built from 16 residues. The DNA for the CDR3 is TGCGCCAGCGGCCCAATCCAGGGGTCTAGCACAGATACGCAGTATTTT. It specifies CASGPIQGSSTDTQYF.

Only a few counts were recorded for this clone. This chain connects TRBV5-1 to TRBJ1-1, with a possible D match to TRBD1 (5 bases). This CDR3 is built from 15 residues. From germline, CDR1 is SGHRS and CDR2 YFSETQ. With 2 bases removed from V and 4 bases from J, the gap between germline ends came to 15 bases. The DNA for the CDR3 is TGCGCCAGCAGCTTAACGGGACCCCTAAGCACTGAAGCTTTCTTT. Translation gives CASSLTGPLSTEAFF.

CDR3 loop: CASSQGRVYGYTF. CDR3 DNA sequence: TGTGCCAGCAGTCAGGGCAGGGTCTATGGCTACACCTTC. This rearrangement joins TRBV6-2 or TRBV6-3 to TRBJ1-2, with a tentative D call TRBD1 (5 bases). The CDR3 totals 13 residues. Germline V gene data show CDR1 as MNHEY and CDR2 as SVGEGT. V lost 5 bases to trimming and J lost 4 bases, with 11 bases between them.

This chain uses TRBV6-5 with TRBJ1-2; 12 bases are a match to TRBD1. V shed 6 bases and J 7 bases; nucleotides not matched to a gene: 3. The CDR3 runs 13 residues. Germline lookup yields CDR1 MNHEY and CDR2 SVGAGI. CDR3 sequence: CASRGQGAPGYTF. The CDR3 DNA sequence: TGTGCCAGCAGGGGACAGGGGGCACCTGGCTACACCTTC.

The chain is built from TRBV7-9 and TRBJ2-7; 9 bases line up with TRBD2. Unmatched junction bases numbered 10, after V lost 4 bases and J lost 0 bases. CDR1 is SEHNR and CDR2 is FQNEAQ in the germline V gene (reference sequence). This CDR3 region has 17 residues. CDR3 sequence: CASSSPVSSGSSYEQYF. CDR3 in DNA: TGTGCCAGCAGCTCCCCCGTCAGTAGCGGGAGCTCCTACGAGCAGTACTTC.

This clone was counted a single time. The chain carries TRBV12-2 and TRBJ2-1; TRBD1 is the table's D call, not checked against the DNA. TRBV12-2 is classified as a pseudogene. The CDR3 runs 15 residues. CDR3 residues: CASRLRSGGMDEQFF. Here the CDR3 DNA reads TGTGCAAGTCGCTTAAGATCAGGGGGGATGGATGAGCAGTTCTTC.

This rearrangement joins TRBV21-1 to TRBJ1-6. TRBV21-1 is a listed pseudogene. This CDR3 is built from 17 residues. Written as DNA, the CDR3 is TGTGCCAGCAGCAAGGACGATAAGAGCTCCTATAATTCACCCCTCCACTTT. Protein product: CASSKDDKSSYNSPLHF.